This is a list of T cell receptor beta chains from one sample in a study of blood T cell repertoires in COVID-19. Sequencing was performed with immunoSEQ multiplex PCR; in TCRdb, only in-frame clones are kept and a portion is missing. In the table there are about 220,000 clones, 82% of which are singletons. Sequenced: peripheral blood. The receptors derive from a woman aged 65 to 85 with acute or convalescent COVID-19. Both conserved end residues are part of each CDR3. The order of the fields is clone size, V gene, D gene, J gene, CDR3 length, CDR3 DNA, CDR3 protein. D genes are given only for firm matches. The listing skips clone size in some rows; elsewhere it reads once, few, many or a size class.

-	TRBV7-2	-	TRBJ1-2	12	TGTGCCAGCAGCTTAGTTCAGTATGGCTACACCTTC	CASSLVQYGYTF
-	TRBV6-4	-	TRBJ1-6	14	TGTGCCAGCAGTGAATTATGGAGAGATTCACCCCTCCACTTT	CASSELWRDSPLHF
-	TRBV5-4	-	TRBJ2-2	14	TGTGCCAGCAGCTCCGTCAGGGGGGTCGGGGAGCTGTTTTTT	CASSSVRGVGELFF
-	TRBV5-1	-	TRBJ2-3	14	TGCGCCAGCAGCTTGGGGGGCAACACAGATACGCAGTATTTT	CASSLGGNTDTQYF
-	TRBV4-2	-	TRBJ2-7	13	TGTGCCAGCAGCCAATTCGTCGGGTACGAGCAGTACTTC	CASSQFVGYEQYF
once	TRBV5-1	-	TRBJ1-2	14	TGCGCCAGCAGCTCAGGGGATACTAACTATGGCTACACCTTC	CASSSGDTNYGYTF
once	TRBV27	TRBD1	TRBJ1-1	16	TGTGCCAGCAGGCTTGGGACAGGGATTAGTAACACTGAAGCTTTCTTT	CASRLGTGISNTEAFF
few	TRBV7-2	TRBD1	TRBJ1-2	14	TGTGCCAGCAGCGAACAGGGGGCGTGGGGTGGCTACACCTTC	CASSEQGAWGGYTF
-	TRBV6-2/TRBV6-3	TRBD1	TRBJ2-7	15	TGTGCCAGCAGTTACCCTAACAGGGGCTCCTACGAGCAGTACTTC	CASSYPNRGSYEQYF
once	TRBV27	TRBD1	TRBJ1-6	15	TGTGCCAGCAGTTCGCCGGGACAGGGTAATTCACCCCTCCACTTT	CASSSPGQGNSPLHF
once	TRBV4-2	TRBD1	TRBJ2-6	18	TGTGCCAGCAGCCAAGATCGCGGGACAGGGACTGGGGCCAACGTCCTGACTTTC	CASSQDRGTGTGANVLTF
-	TRBV9	-	TRBJ2-7	13	TGTGCCAGCAGCGTACGACAGGGAGGCGAGCAGTACTTC	CASSVRQGGEQYF
-	TRBV7-9	TRBD2	TRBJ2-5	17	TGTGCCAGCAGCCCGACAAAGGGACTAGCGGGAGGAGAGACCCAGTACTTC	CASSPTKGLAGGETQYF
-	TRBV4-2	-	TRBJ2-3	15	TGTGCCAGCAGCCAACAGCAGGGGTTGACAGATACGCAGTATTTT	CASSQQQGLTDTQYF
-	TRBV5-1	-	TRBJ2-2	15	TGCGCCAGCAGCTTGGACAGGGAGAACACCGGGGAGCTGTTTTTT	CASSLDRENTGELFF
-	TRBV18	-	TRBJ1-2	13	TGTGCCAGCTCACCTGAATCAACAGCCGACCCTCCCTTC	CASSPESTADPPF
-	TRBV6-1	TRBD1	TRBJ1-2	14	TGTGCCAGCAGTGAAGCGACAGGGGGCTATGGCTACACCTTC	CASSEATGGYGYTF
-	TRBV6-2/TRBV6-3	TRBD1	TRBJ1-2	15	TGTGCCAGCAGCCGAACAGGGGGCCAGACCTATGGCTACACCTTC	CASSRTGGQTYGYTF
once	TRBV19	-	TRBJ2-1	16	TGTGCCAGTGCCCCACAGGGTACTCACTCCTACAATGAGCAGTTCTTC	CASAPQGTHSYNEQFF
-	TRBV11-2	TRBD2	TRBJ2-7	19	TGTGCCAGCAGCACCGTGGGGGGACTAGCGGGCAACGTATTCTACGAGCAGTACTTC	CASSTVGGLAGNVFYEQYF
-	TRBV10-1	TRBD1	TRBJ1-2	15	TGCGCCAGCAGTGCGACAGGGGCCCCAATCGGGGGCTACACCTTC	CASSATGAPIGGYTF
-	TRBV28	-	TRBJ2-2	15	TGTGCCAGCAGTTCCGACAGCTTGAACACCGGGGAGCTGTTTTTT	CASSSDSLNTGELFF
-	TRBV18	-	TRBJ1-1	16	TGTGCCAGCTCACCACCGGGCAGGGCCAAAGGCACTGAAGCTTTCTTT	CASSPPGRAKGTEAFF
once	TRBV5-1	TRBD1	TRBJ1-1	16	TGCGCCAGCAGCTTGACGTCGGACAGGCGGAACACTGAAGCTTTCTTT	CASSLTSDRRNTEAFF
-	TRBV19	-	TRBJ1-2	13	TGTGCCAGTAGTCACACCGCCTACTATGGCTACACCTTC	CASSHTAYYGYTF
once	TRBV30	-	TRBJ1-4	15	TGTGCCTGGAGTGTTTCGGGAGCAACTAATGAAAAACTGTTTTTT	CAWSVSGATNEKLFF
-	TRBV24-1	TRBD1	TRBJ1-2	17	TGTGCCACCAGTGATTTCGATTCCGGGACAGGGGTCTATGGCTACATCTTC	CATSDFDSGTGVYGYIF
-	TRBV5-6	TRBD1	TRBJ1-6	14	TGTGCCAGCAGCCGGAGGACAGGGAATTCACCCCTCCACTTT	CASSRRTGNSPLHF
-	TRBV5-1	-	TRBJ1-2	13	TGCGCCAGCAGTCCTTCAGGGGAGAGAGGCTACACCTTC	CASSPSGERGYTF
-	TRBV6-5	-	TRBJ1-1	14	TGTGCCAGCAGGCCGGACAGTTTGAACACTGAAGCTTTCTTT	CASRPDSLNTEAFF
-	TRBV5-4	-	TRBJ1-2	15	TGTGCCAGCAGCAGTCCGGGACATAAGACCTATGGCTACACCTTC	CASSSPGHKTYGYTF
-	TRBV7-9	-	TRBJ2-7	14	TGTGCCAGCAGCTTAGGGTTAGGGGGATACGAGCAGTACTTC	CASSLGLGGYEQYF
-	TRBV25-1	-	TRBJ1-5	12	TGTGCCAGCAGACGGGGCAATCAGCCCCAGCATTTT	CASRRGNQPQHF
-	TRBV5-6	-	TRBJ1-2	16	TGTGCCAGCAGCTTGATTCCCGGGAGCTCTAACTATGGCTACACCTTC	CASSLIPGSSNYGYTF
-	TRBV5-6	-	TRBJ1-5	14	TGTGCCAGCAACCTTATGGGGCGGACTCAGCCCCAGCATTTT	CASNLMGRTQPQHF
-	TRBV2	-	TRBJ1-2	13	TGTGCCAGCAGTGACTCAGGGAACTATGGCTACACCTTC	CASSDSGNYGYTF
-	TRBV4-3	TRBD1	TRBJ1-2	15	TGCGCCAGCAGCCAAGGACAGGGGTATGGGTATGGCTACACCTTC	CASSQGQGYGYGYTF
-	TRBV7-2	TRBD1	TRBJ2-7	14	TGTGCCAGCAGGGGGACAGGGGGCTCCTACGAGCAGTACTTC	CASRGTGGSYEQYF
-	TRBV13	-	TRBJ1-3	14	TGTGCCAGCAGCTCCCGGGACAAGGGAAACACCATATATTTT	CASSSRDKGNTIYF
-	TRBV11-1	-	TRBJ1-6	14	TGTGCCAGCAGCCCAGGGGCCGAGGGTTCACCCCTCCACTTT	CASSPGAEGSPLHF
-	TRBV7-9	-	TRBJ1-2	15	TGTGCCAGCAGCCCCCCAGTATCCCCGAACTATGGCTACACCTTC	CASSPPVSPNYGYTF
few	TRBV6-4	-	TRBJ2-1	14	TGTGCCAGCAGTGACGAAGGCGGAATTAATGAGCAGTTCTTC	CASSDEGGINEQFF
-	TRBV7-9	-	TRBJ1-1	12	TGTGCCAGCAGTTACATGGGAGGGAAAGCTTTCTTT	CASSYMGGKAFF
once	TRBV5-1	-	TRBJ1-3	14	TGCGCCAGCAGCTTGGAGGCGGATAGAAACACCATATATTTT	CASSLEADRNTIYF
-	TRBV18	TRBD1	TRBJ2-4	16	TGTGCCAGCTCACCGTCGGGACAGACCGCCAAAAACATTCAGTACTTC	CASSPSGQTAKNIQYF
few	TRBV6-6	TRBD1	TRBJ2-1	16	TGTGCCAGCCGTAAAGTAGGGACAGGCCTGTACAATGAGCAGTTCTTC	CASRKVGTGLYNEQFF
-	TRBV19	TRBD1	TRBJ2-7	14	TGTGCCAGTAAAAAAGGACAGGGTTCCTACGAGCAGTACTTC	CASKKGQGSYEQYF
-	TRBV6-5	-	TRBJ1-3	15	TGTGCCAGCAGTTACTCCCAGACATCTGGAAACACCATATATTTT	CASSYSQTSGNTIYF
-	TRBV7-8	-	TRBJ1-1	14	TGTGCCAGCAGCGAGGGCCCGATGAACACTGAAGCTTTCTTT	CASSEGPMNTEAFF
-	TRBV7-9	-	TRBJ1-4	15	TGTGCCAGCAGCCTTAAAGCACAGGCTAATGAAAAACTGTTTTTT	CASSLKAQANEKLFF
-	TRBV29-1	-	TRBJ1-6	13	TGCAGCGCTCTACAGGGCCGGGGTTCACCCCTCCACTTT	CSALQGRGSPLHF